Listed here is a single T cell receptor (beta chain). Its specificity is unknown. This record comes from a study of response to subunit inactivated influenza vaccine. Study-level points and caveats: A suggestion made by the authors is that each seasonal influenza vaccination recruits few new T cells.

MiXCR, run by TCRdb on the RT-PCR reads, gives a single entry per CDR3 protein. This repertoire shows around 200,000 distinct CDR3 sequences, about 9% found once; its top ten account for 11%. Germline V CDR1 and CDR2: SGHRS, YFSETQ. This CDR3 has 17 residues. The trim removed 3 bases at V and 4 bases at J, leaving 11 bases unmatched. The chain uses TRBV5-1 and TRBJ2-3; TRBD2 agrees at 10 bases. The sequence was obtained from a man aged 50 to 59 who received an inactivated influenza vaccine. Here the sequenced sample was non-naive T cells sorted from PBMCs, taken on the day of vaccination. The CDR3 sequence: CASSWSGSGGAADTQYF. CDR3 sequence (DNA): TGCGCCAGCAGCTGGTCCGGGAGCGGGGGGGCAGCAGATACGCAGTATTTT.